What follows are 15 T cell receptor beta chains derived from one specimen sequenced in a study of cytomegalovirus exposure and HLA in healthy donors. PCR amplification relied on 60 Vbeta primers (plus 13 Jbeta primers). Sequencing used immunoSEQ multiplex PCR; TCRdb keeps in-frame clones, though not all of them. This sample has 99,000 or so clones; roughly 12% occur once, and the top ten carry around 15%. The material sequenced was PBMCs. These TCRs come from a man aged 35 to 55 in good health and CMV-seropositive.

The chain recombines TRBV9 with TRBJ2-7, with D possibly TRBD1 on 5 matching bases. Trimming took 0 bases from V and 2 from J, leaving 9 bases between them. This CDR3 has 14 residues. Germline V CDR1 and CDR2: SGDLS, YYNGEE. CDR3 in DNA: TGTGCCAGCAGCGTAGGTCAGGGTCCCTACGAGCAGTACTTC. Translated: CASSVGQGPYEQYF.

The rearrangement joins TRBV19 to TRBJ2-2; the D gene is possibly TRBD1 (6 bases). Looked up from germline, CDR1 is LNHDA and CDR2 is SQIVND (reference sequence). V was clipped by 5 bases and J by 4 bases, with 14 bases between them. The CDR3 runs to 15 residues. As DNA, the CDR3 is TGTGCCAGTAGTTCTCCGGGACAAACCACCGGGGAGCTGTTTTTT. Protein: CASSSPGQTTGELFF.

This clone occurred a few times. The CDR3: CSVDDPRGAGELFF. The CDR3 region has the DNA TGCAGCGTTGATGATCCCAGGGGGGCCGGGGAGCTGTTTTTT. The V and J genes are TRBV29-1 and TRBJ2-2, with D possibly being TRBD1 (7 bases). The V gene lost 3 bases and the J gene lost 6 bases, with 14 bases spanning the gap. Germline V CDR1 and CDR2: SQVTM, ANQGSEA. The CDR3 consists of 14 residues.

The table lists this clone with a few counts. J is TRBJ2-2 and V is TRBV7-9; 8 positions match TRBD1. J lost 0 bases, V lost 5 bases, and 2 bases had no gene match. CDR1 and CDR2 from the germline V gene are SEHNR and FQNEAQ (reference sequence). The CDR3 has 15 residues. The CDR3 is CASSPDRANTGELFF. The CDR3 DNA follows: TGTGCCAGCAGCCCGGACAGGGCGAACACCGGGGAGCTGTTTTTT.

The chain employs TRBV6-5 and TRBJ1-2, with D perhaps matching TRBD1 (5 bases). This CDR3 comprises 12 residues. Trimming removed 6 bases from V and 8 bases from J, with 13 bases in between. The germline V gene encodes CDR1 MNHEY and CDR2 SVGAGI. CDR3 DNA sequence: TGTGCCAGCAGCGAAGGGGTTTACGGCTACACCTTC. Translated, it gives CASSEGVYGYTF.

This clone turned up a few times. The chain links TRBV28 to TRBJ2-7; maybe TRBD2 (6 bases). Trimming took off 7 bases at V and 0 bases at J, with 13 bases between the two ends. The CDR3 contains 14 residues. In germline, CDR1 is MDHEN, CDR2 SYDVKM. CDR3 protein: CASTQPGSSYEQYF. The CDR3 nucleotides read TGTGCCAGCACCCAGCCCGGGAGCTCCTACGAGCAGTACTTC. The complete variable domain, with remaining parts taken from reference TRBV28 and TRBJ2-7, reads DVKVTQSSRYLVKRTGEKVFLECVQDMDHENMFWYRQDPGLGLRLIYFSYDVKMKEKGDIPEGYSVSREKKERFSLILESASTNQTSMYLCASTQPGSSYEQYFGPGTRLTVT.

This clone was observed a handful of times. This chain connects TRBV27 to TRBJ1-5; a weak D match, TRBD1 (5 bases). Germline V gives CDR1 MNHEY, CDR2 SMNVEV (reference sequence). This CDR3 comprises 15 residues. V was clipped by 6 bases and J by 2 bases, with 14 bases between them. Here the CDR3 reads CASRATTGGNQPQHF. CDR3 nucleotides: TGTGCCAGCAGAGCAACTACAGGAGGCAATCAGCCCCAGCATTTT.

The rearrangement uses TRBV15 and TRBJ2-3, with 8 bases fitting TRBD2. Trimming at V came to 3 bases and at J to 2 bases, leaving 7 bases not matched to a gene. The germline gives CDR1 LNHNV, CDR2 YYDKDF (reference sequence). The CDR3 runs to 16 residues. The CDR3 spells CATSSWTSPYTDTQYF. In DNA form, the CDR3 reads TGTGCCACCAGCAGTTGGACTAGCCCATACACAGATACGCAGTATTTT.

The sample holds a few counts of this clone. The chain couples TRBV9 to TRBJ2-1; D perhaps matches TRBD2 (5 bases). The V gene lost 0 bases and the J gene lost 14 bases, with 15 bases spanning the gap. The CDR3 contains 13 residues. Germline loops: CDR1 SGDLS, CDR2 YYNGEE. The CDR3: CASSVGQDGDKFF. CDR3 nucleotide sequence: TGTGCCAGCAGCGTAGGGCAGGACGGGGATAAGTTCTTC.

V and J are TRBV2 and TRBJ2-1, with D possibly matching TRBD2 (5 bases). Germline V gene data show CDR1 as SNHLY and CDR2 as FYNNEI. The V and J ends lost 0 bases and 10 bases respectively, with 10 bases between them. This CDR3 spans 13 amino acids. This CDR3 is CASSEATSGEQFF. The CDR3 bases are TGTGCCAGCAGTGAAGCTACTTCGGGGGAGCAGTTCTTC.

There are a few counts of this clone. The J gene is TRBJ2-3, the V gene TRBV27; 11 bases line up with TRBD2. From germline, CDR1 is MNHEY and CDR2 SMNVEV (reference sequence). This CDR3 is built from 16 residues. J was trimmed by 1 base and V by 3 bases; bases with no gene match: 3. The CDR3 DNA is TGTGCCAGCAGTTTTGAGGGACTAGCGGGCACAGATACGCAGTATTTT. Translated: CASSFEGLAGTDTQYF.

This clone has more than one count but fewer than ten. V and J are TRBV11-2 and TRBJ2-3, with 8 bases lining up with TRBD1. Germline V lookup: CDR1 SGHAT, CDR2 FQNNGV. This CDR3 spans 14 amino acids. V shed 2 bases and J 8 bases; nucleotides not matched to a gene: 6. Written as DNA, the CDR3 is TGTGCCAGCAGCTTACGACAGGGGTTTGGTACGCAGTATTTT. Translating it yields CASSLRQGFGTQYF.

Notes on this clone: Sequence at one end of the junction differs from germline and may be a read error. The J gene is TRBJ1-3, the V gene TRBV11-2, with D tentatively TRBD1 (6 bases). In germline, CDR1 is SGHAT, CDR2 FQNNGV. The CDR3 runs to 16 residues. CDR3 protein: CASSLEGGAAGNTIYF. The CDR3 DNA reads TGTGCCAGCAGCCTAGAGGGGGGGGCGGCTGGAAACACCATATATTTT.

This clone has a handful of counts. This chain uses TRBV5-1 with TRBJ2-7, with a possible D match to TRBD1 (5 bases). Germline CDR1 SGHRS, CDR2 YFSETQ. With 4 bases removed from V and 1 base from J, the gap between germline ends came to 12 bases. CDR3 length: 14 residues. In nucleotides, the CDR3 is TGCGCCAGCAGCCCTCGCCAGGGTTCCTACGAGCAGTACTTC. Protein product: CASSPRQGSYEQYF.

This clone has a handful of counts. The V call is TRBV28, the J call TRBJ2-5; TRBD2 matches at 8 bases. V was pared by 6 bases and J by 5 bases, with 8 bases of the junction left unmatched. Germline V gene sequence: CDR1 MDHEN, CDR2 SYDVKM. The CDR3 covers 14 residues. In DNA form, the CDR3 reads TGTGCCAGCAGAGTAGCGGGAAGGTGGGAGACCCAGTACTTC. Its protein is CASRVAGRWETQYF.